This T cell receptor (beta chain) is from a study of CD8+ T cells in alopecia areata. Remarks on this clone: The antigen is not known.

Sequencing templates came from extracted RNA that was reverse transcribed into cDNA. The data were produced by immunoSEQ multiplex PCR, yet TCRdb's version contains in-frame clones alone and is incomplete. Of approximately 66,000 clones detected, 55% to 75% appear once; the ten largest clones hold about 15%. The V gene lost 4 bases and the J gene lost 0 bases, with 11 bases spanning the gap. The CDR3 is 15 residues long. Germline V gives CDR1 SGHDT, CDR2 YYEEEE. General study points: Clonality was higher in lesional than normal scalp, especially in alopecia totalis/universalis.

Using a FACSAria, the CD4+ and CD8+ T cells were sorted from the PBMCs. The chain couples TRBV5-6 to TRBJ2-1; D gene uncertain. Here the sequenced sample was CD8+ T cells sorted from blood, taken at week 0. This sequence was found in a human donor with alopecia areata. The CDR3 spells CASSGKYHSYNEQFF. The DNA for the CDR3 is TGTGCCAGCAGCGGTAAATATCACTCCTACAATGAGCAGTTCTTC.